What follows are 20 T cell receptor beta chains derived from one specimen sequenced in a study of cytomegalovirus exposure and HLA in healthy donors. Use of 60 Vbeta and 13 Jbeta primers characterized the PCR. TCRdb keeps only in-frame clones here, not all; method: immunoSEQ multiplex PCR. The sample lists over 150,000 clones; about four fifths were seen once. Material for sequencing was PBMCs. The source is a woman aged 45-65 years in good health and CMV-seronegative.

This rearrangement joins TRBV4-2 to TRBJ2-4; possibly TRBD2 for D (6 bases). CDR1 is LGHNA and CDR2 is YNFKEQ in the germline V gene. V lost 1 base and J lost 0, with 13 bases in between. This CDR3 comprises 17 residues. The CDR3 region is CASSQGVVGGAKNIQYF. In nucleotides, the CDR3 is TGTGCCAGCAGCCAAGGGGTTGTGGGGGGAGCCAAAAACATTCAGTACTTC.

The CDR3 region is CASSQGTGTIFTEAFF. DNA for the CDR3: TGCGCCAGCAGCCAAGGGACCGGGACAATATTCACTGAAGCTTTCTTT. The chain has TRBV4-3 and TRBJ1-1; D possibly corresponds to TRBD1 (6 bases). Germline CDR1 and CDR2: LGHNA and YSLEER. The length of the CDR3 is 16 residues. V was pared by 1 base and J by 4 bases, with 16 bases between.

CDR3 protein: CAWSDRGDQPQHF. In DNA form, the CDR3 reads TGTGCCTGGAGTGACAGGGGGGATCAGCCCCAGCATTTT. The chain uses TRBV30 and TRBJ1-5; TRBD1 matches at 8 bases. Germline trimming cut 1 base from V and 5 bases from J; bases unmatched to any gene: 1. This CDR3 contains 13 residues. Germline CDR1 GTSNPN, CDR2 SVGIG (reference sequence).

The chain links TRBV19 to TRBJ1-2, with no clear D. V was pared by 4 bases and J by 8 bases, with 11 bases between. Germline V gene data show CDR1 as LNHDA and CDR2 as SQIVND (reference sequence). This CDR3 comprises 12 residues. The CDR3 loop reads CASSTPGRGYTF. Here the CDR3 DNA reads TGTGCCAGTAGTACCCCGGGTCGAGGCTACACCTTC.

V usage is TRBV5-6 and J usage is TRBJ2-7; tentatively, D is TRBD2 (5 bases). The ends were cut back, 2 bases at V and 6 bases at J, with 9 bases in the middle. This CDR3 has 12 amino acids. CDR1 is SGHDT, CDR2 YYEEEE, per germline. CDR3 loop: CASSFLATEQYF. The CDR3, as DNA: TGTGCCAGCAGCTTCCTAGCAACCGAGCAGTACTTC.

V and J are TRBV7-2 and TRBJ2-7, with TRBD1 matching 11 bases. V dropped 5 bases and J dropped 3; count of bases not matched to a gene: 9. The germline CDR1 and CDR2 sequences are SGHTA and FQGNSA. This CDR3 is built from 16 residues. The CDR3 region is CASSPPGGQGGYEQYF. The CDR3 region has the DNA TGTGCCAGCAGCCCCCCCGGGGGACAGGGGGGCTACGAGCAGTACTTC.

This rearrangement joins TRBV6-6 to TRBJ2-5; no firm D call. Between the trimmed V and J ends, which lost 2 bases and 2 bases, there was a span of 9 bases. The CDR3 is 14 residues long. Germline CDR1 reads MNHNY; CDR2 reads SVGAGI (reference sequence). In nucleotides, the CDR3 is TGTGCCAGCAGTTACCCCCCGGAGCAAGAGACCCAGTACTTC. Translating gives CASSYPPEQETQYF.

The V gene is TRBV18, the J gene TRBJ2-7; TRBD1 agrees at 7 bases. CDR3 length: 13 residues. CDR1 KGHSH and CDR2 LQKENI come from the germline V gene. V lost 5 bases to trimming and J lost 2 bases; unmatched junction nucleotides: 3. As DNA, the CDR3 is TGTGCCAGCTCATCGGGACAGCCCTACGAGCAGTACTTC. Encoded protein: CASSSGQPYEQYF.

This chain joins TRBV7-7 and TRBJ2-3; 11 nucleotides line up with TRBD2. Germline CDR1 reads SSHAT; CDR2 reads FNYEAQ (reference sequence). This CDR3 spans 16 amino acids. V lost 5 bases to trimming and J lost 1 base; unmatched junction nucleotides: 5. CDR3 coding DNA: TGTGCCAGCAGCGCCGGGACTAGCGGAGGCACAGATACGCAGTATTTT. Translating gives CASSAGTSGGTDTQYF.

The CDR3 is CASSQDTQSNQPQHF. CDR3 bases: TGCGCCAGCAGCCAAGATACACAGAGCAATCAGCCCCAGCATTTT. The rearrangement links TRBV4-3 to TRBJ1-5; no clear D gene. The CDR3 consists of 15 residues. Trimming took 0 bases from V and 1 from J, leaving 7 bases between them. Germline CDR1 LGHNA, CDR2 YSLEER.

Details on this clone: This CDR3 is also generated by other DNA sequences in the sample. The rearrangement uses TRBV7-2 and TRBJ2-1; no firm D call. Trimming cost V 2 bases and J 7 bases, with 3 bases left between them. The germline CDR1 and CDR2 sequences are SGHTA and FQGNSA. The CDR3 totals 11 residues. This chain's CDR3 is CASSLLNEQFF. In DNA, the CDR3 is TGTGCCAGCAGCTTATTAAATGAGCAGTTCTTC.

The CDR3 reads CASSLWAGEAQYF. The DNA for the CDR3 is TGTGCCAGCAGTTTATGGGCGGGAGAGGCGCAGTATTTT. The rearrangement uses TRBV27 and TRBJ2-3, with 7 positions matching TRBD2. The ends lost 1 base at V and 10 bases at J; junction bases unmatched: 5. The CDR3 runs to 13 residues. Germline values: CDR1 MNHEY, CDR2 SMNVEV (reference sequence).

The rearrangement joins TRBV4-3 to TRBJ1-4; 8 positions agree with TRBD1. This CDR3 has 17 residues. With 2 bases clipped from V and 7 bases from J, the junction kept 12 bases outside the gene matches. Germline V gives CDR1 LGHNA, CDR2 YSLEER. CDR3 in amino acids: CASSQTEFRTGIEKLFF. CDR3 sequence (DNA): TGCGCCAGCAGCCAAACGGAGTTCAGGACAGGGATTGAAAAACTGTTTTTT.

This clone was seen a single time. This chain uses TRBV2 with TRBJ1-2; 9 positions agree with TRBD1. Per germline, CDR1 SNHLY and CDR2 FYNNEI. The CDR3 runs 15 residues. Unmatched junction bases numbered 5, after V lost 2 bases and J lost 4 bases. The CDR3 loop is CASSEKTGGFYGYTF. Here the CDR3 DNA reads TGTGCCAGCAGTGAAAAGACAGGGGGGTTCTATGGCTACACCTTC.

This sequence joins TRBV27 and TRBJ1-2, with D possibly matching TRBD1 (5 bases). Trimming cost V 5 bases and J 5 bases, with 15 bases left between them. Germline loops: CDR1 MNHEY, CDR2 SMNVEV (reference sequence). This CDR3 region has 14 residues. The CDR3, as DNA: TGTGCCAGCAGTCCGCAGAGGGAGGGGTATGGCTACACCTTC. It is translated as CASSPQREGYGYTF.

The chain carries TRBV27 and TRBJ2-2, with no clear D. Per germline, CDR1 MNHEY and CDR2 SMNVEV (reference sequence). This CDR3 has 16 amino acids. V lost 0 bases and J 2 bases, leaving 10 bases between the germline ends. The CDR3 DNA reads as TGTGCCAGCAGTTTATCAGCCTATCGCAACACCGGGGAGCTGTTTTTT. Translation gives CASSLSAYRNTGELFF.

The rearrangement links TRBV6-1 to TRBJ1-1; a weak D match, TRBD1 (6 bases). This CDR3 spans 16 amino acids. The germline V and J ends were trimmed by 2 bases and 1 base, with 14 bases remaining between them. The V gene's germline CDR1 is MNHNS and CDR2 SASEGT. CDR3 in amino acids: CASSEPGHTKNTEAFF. The CDR3 DNA follows: TGTGCCAGCAGTGAACCGGGACACACGAAGAACACTGAAGCTTTCTTT.

The chain couples TRBV9 to TRBJ2-2; 11 bases are shared with TRBD2. V shed 3 bases and J 4 bases; nucleotides not matched to a gene: 14. Germline assignment: CDR1 SGDLS and CDR2 YYNGEE. CDR3 length: 19 amino acids. Here the CDR3 DNA reads TGTGCCAGCAGCGCACGTGTAACTAGCGGGGGTGGTAGCACCGGGGAGCTGTTTTTT. This translates into CASSARVTSGGGSTGELFF. Filled out from reference TRBV9 and TRBJ2-2, the complete variable domain reads DSGVTQTPKHLITATGQRVTLRCSPRSGDLSVYWYQQSLDQGLQFLIQYYNGEERAKGNILERFSAQQFPDLHSELNLSSLELGDSALYFCASSARVTSGGGSTGELFFGEGSRLTVL.

This chain uses TRBV4-3 with TRBJ1-2; possible D gene TRBD1, 6 bases. Germline CDR1 is LGHNA and CDR2 is YSLEER. With 0 bases removed from V and 4 bases from J, the gap between germline ends came to 18 bases. CDR3 length: 17 amino acids. The CDR3 DNA is TGCGCCAGCAGCCAAGAGGTGCGGGGGGCTGAGGGCTATGGCTACACCTTC. It yields the protein CASSQEVRGAEGYGYTF.

The rearrangement joins TRBV30 to TRBJ1-6; 10 nucleotides agree with TRBD1. V dropped 4 bases and J dropped 9; count of bases not matched to a gene: 3. Germline-derived CDR1 and CDR2 are GTSNPN and SVGIG (reference sequence). This CDR3 spans 13 amino acids. In DNA, the CDR3 is TGTGCCTGGACCTGGGACAGGGGTTCACCCCTCCACTTT. This translates into CAWTWDRGSPLHF.